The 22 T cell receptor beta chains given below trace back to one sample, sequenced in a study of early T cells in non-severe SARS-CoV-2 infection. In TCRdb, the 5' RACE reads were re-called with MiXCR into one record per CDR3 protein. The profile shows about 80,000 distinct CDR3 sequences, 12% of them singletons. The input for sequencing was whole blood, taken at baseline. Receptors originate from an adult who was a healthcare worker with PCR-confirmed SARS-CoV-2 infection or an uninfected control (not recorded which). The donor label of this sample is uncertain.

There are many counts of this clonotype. CDR3 in amino acids: CASSSRTGRAQYF. The DNA for the CDR3 is TGTGCCAGCAGTTCTCGGACAGGGAGGGCCCAGTACTTC. This sequence joins TRBV7-2 and TRBJ2-5; a possible D gene is TRBD1 (8 bases). The CDR3 has 13 residues. V lost 6 bases and J 9 bases, leaving 17 bases between the germline ends. The V gene's germline CDR1 is SGHTA and CDR2 FQGNSA. Variable domain in full (rest from reference TRBV7-2 and TRBJ2-5): GAGVSQSPSNKVTEKGKDVELRCDPISGHTALYWYRQSLGQGLEFLIYFQGNSAPDKSGLPSDRFSAERTGGSVSTLTIQRTQQEDSAVYLCASSSRTGRAQYFGPGTRLLVL.

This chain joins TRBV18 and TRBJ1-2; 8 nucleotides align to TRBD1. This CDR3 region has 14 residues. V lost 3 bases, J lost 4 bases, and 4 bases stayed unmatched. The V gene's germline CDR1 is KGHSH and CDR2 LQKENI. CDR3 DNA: TGTGCCAGCTCACCTGGACAGGGACCCTATGGCTACACCTTC. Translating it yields CASSPGQGPYGYTF.

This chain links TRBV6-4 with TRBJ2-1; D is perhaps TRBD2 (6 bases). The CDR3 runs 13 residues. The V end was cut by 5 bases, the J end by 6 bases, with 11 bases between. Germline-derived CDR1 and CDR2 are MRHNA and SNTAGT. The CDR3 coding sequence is TGTGCCAGCAGTCCTAGCGATTTCAATGAGCAGTTCTTC. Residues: CASSPSDFNEQFF.

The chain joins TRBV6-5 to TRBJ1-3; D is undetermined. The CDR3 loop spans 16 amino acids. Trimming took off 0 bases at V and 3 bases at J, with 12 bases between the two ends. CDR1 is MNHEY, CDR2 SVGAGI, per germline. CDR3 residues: CASSYSRRPDGNTIYF. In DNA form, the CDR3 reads TGTGCCAGCAGTTACTCGAGACGGCCAGATGGAAACACCATATATTTT.

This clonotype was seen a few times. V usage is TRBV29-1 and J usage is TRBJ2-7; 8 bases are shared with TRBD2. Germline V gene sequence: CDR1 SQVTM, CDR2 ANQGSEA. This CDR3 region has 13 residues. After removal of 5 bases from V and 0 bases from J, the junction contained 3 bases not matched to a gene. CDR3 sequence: CSVLSGSSYEQYF. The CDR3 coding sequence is TGCAGCGTTTTAAGCGGGAGCTCCTACGAGCAGTACTTC.

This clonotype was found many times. The CDR3 DNA reads TGCAGCGTTGAATGGGACCACGGGGAAAAACTGTTTTTT. It codes for CSVEWDHGEKLFF. The rearrangement joins TRBV29-1 to TRBJ1-4; D may be TRBD1 (5 bases). CDR1 and CDR2 (germline): SQVTM, ANQGSEA. Trimming removed 2 bases at V and 8 bases at J, with 12 bases between. This CDR3 region has 13 residues.

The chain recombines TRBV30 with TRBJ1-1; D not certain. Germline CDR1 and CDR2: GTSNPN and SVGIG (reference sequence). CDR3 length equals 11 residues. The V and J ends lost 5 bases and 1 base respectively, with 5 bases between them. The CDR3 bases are TGTGCCTGGTGGACGAACACTGAAGCTTTCTTT. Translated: CAWWTNTEAFF.

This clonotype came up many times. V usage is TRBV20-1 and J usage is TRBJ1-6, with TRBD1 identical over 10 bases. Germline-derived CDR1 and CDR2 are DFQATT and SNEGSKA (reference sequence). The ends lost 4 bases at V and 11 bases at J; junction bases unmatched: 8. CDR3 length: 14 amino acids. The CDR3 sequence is CSAKLRTGGPPLHF. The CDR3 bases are TGCAGTGCTAAGTTAAGGACAGGGGGGCCACCCCTCCACTTT.

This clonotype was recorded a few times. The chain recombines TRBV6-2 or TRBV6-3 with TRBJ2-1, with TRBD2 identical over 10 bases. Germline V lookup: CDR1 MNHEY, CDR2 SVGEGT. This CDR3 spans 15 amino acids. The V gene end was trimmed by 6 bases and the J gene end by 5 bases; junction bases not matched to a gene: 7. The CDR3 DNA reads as TGTGCCAGCAGCTTGGCGGGACTAGCGCACAATGAGCAGTTCTTC. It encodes CASSLAGLAHNEQFF.

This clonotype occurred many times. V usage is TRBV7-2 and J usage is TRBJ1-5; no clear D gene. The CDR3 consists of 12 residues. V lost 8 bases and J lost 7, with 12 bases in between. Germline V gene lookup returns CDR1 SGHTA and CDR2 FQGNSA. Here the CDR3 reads CASASGPQPQHF. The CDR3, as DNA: TGTGCCAGCGCGTCCGGGCCCCAGCCCCAGCATTTT.

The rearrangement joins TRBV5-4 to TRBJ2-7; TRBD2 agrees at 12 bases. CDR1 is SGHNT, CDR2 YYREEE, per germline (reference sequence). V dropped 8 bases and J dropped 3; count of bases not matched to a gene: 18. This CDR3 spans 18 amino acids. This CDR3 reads CARAPTSGRKVGSYEQYF. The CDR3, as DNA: TGTGCCAGAGCCCCGACTAGCGGGAGAAAAGTAGGGAGCTACGAGCAGTACTTC.

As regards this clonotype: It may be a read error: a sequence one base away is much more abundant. The CDR3 region is CASSRTSGGYEQYF. The CDR3 region has the DNA TGTGCCAGCAGCCGGACTAGCGGGGGCTACGAGCAGTACTTC. The chain carries TRBV7-2 and TRBJ2-7; 13 bases are shared with TRBD2. Looked up from germline, CDR1 is SGHTA and CDR2 is FQGNSA. The CDR3 is made up of 14 amino acids. The J segment lost 3 bases and the V segment lost 5 bases, leaving 1 base of the junction unmatched.

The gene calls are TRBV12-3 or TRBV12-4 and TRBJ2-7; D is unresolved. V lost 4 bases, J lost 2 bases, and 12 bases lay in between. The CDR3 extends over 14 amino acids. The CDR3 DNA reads TGTGCCAGCAGTTCGAACAGAAATACCTACGAGCAGTACTTC. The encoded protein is CASSSNRNTYEQYF.

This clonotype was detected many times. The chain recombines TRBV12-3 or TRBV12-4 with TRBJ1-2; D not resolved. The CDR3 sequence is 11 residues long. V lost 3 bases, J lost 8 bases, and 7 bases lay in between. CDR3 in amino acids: CASSFSYGYTF. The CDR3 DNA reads TGTGCCAGCAGTTTCAGTTACGGCTACACCTTC.

The CDR3 loop reads CSVVGVTKTQYF. In DNA, the CDR3 is TGCAGCGTTGTCGGGGTCACAAAGACCCAGTACTTC. This chain uses TRBV29-1 with TRBJ2-5; D might be TRBD2 (5 bases). The CDR3 extends over 12 amino acids. V lost 4 bases and J 6 bases, leaving 12 bases between the germline ends. Germline CDR1 SQVTM, CDR2 ANQGSEA.

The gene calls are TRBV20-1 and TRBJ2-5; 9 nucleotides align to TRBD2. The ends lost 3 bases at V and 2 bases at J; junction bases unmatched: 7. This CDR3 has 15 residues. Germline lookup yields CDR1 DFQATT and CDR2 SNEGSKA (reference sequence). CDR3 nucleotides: TGCAGTGCTAGTGGGTTAGCGGGGGTGCAAGAGACCCAGTACTTC. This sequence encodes CSASGLAGVQETQYF.

The CDR3, as DNA: TGTGCCAGCAGTTTCACGGGACTAGCGGGAGAAGAGACCCAGTACTTC. As protein: CASSFTGLAGEETQYF. The rearrangement uses TRBV12-3 or TRBV12-4 and TRBJ2-5; 14 nucleotides line up with TRBD2. The CDR3 covers 16 residues. The junction had 3 bases not matched to a gene; V was cut back by 3 bases and J by 3 bases.

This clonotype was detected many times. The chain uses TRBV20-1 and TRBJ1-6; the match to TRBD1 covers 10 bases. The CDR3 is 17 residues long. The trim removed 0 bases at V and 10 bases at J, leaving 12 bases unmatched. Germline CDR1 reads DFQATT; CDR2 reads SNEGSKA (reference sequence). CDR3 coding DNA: TGCAGTGCTAGAGACCCCCCGGGACAGGGGAAGAGCTCACCCCTCCACTTT. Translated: CSARDPPGQGKSSPLHF.

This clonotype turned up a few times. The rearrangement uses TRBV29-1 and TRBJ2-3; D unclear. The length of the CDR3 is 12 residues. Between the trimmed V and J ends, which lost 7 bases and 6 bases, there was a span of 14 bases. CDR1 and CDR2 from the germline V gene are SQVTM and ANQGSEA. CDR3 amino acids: CSADPPSDTQYF. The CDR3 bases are TGCAGCGCTGATCCCCCATCGGATACGCAGTATTTT.

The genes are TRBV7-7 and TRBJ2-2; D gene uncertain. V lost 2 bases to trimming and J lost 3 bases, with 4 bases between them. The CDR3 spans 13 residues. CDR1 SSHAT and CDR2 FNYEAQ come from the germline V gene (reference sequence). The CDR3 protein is CASSLTDTGELFF. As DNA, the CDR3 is TGTGCCAGCAGCTTAACTGACACCGGGGAGCTGTTTTTT.

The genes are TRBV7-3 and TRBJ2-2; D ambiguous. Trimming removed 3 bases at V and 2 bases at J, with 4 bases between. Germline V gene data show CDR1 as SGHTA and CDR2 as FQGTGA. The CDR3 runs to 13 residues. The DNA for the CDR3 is TGTGCCAGCAGCTTCCCCAACACCGGGGAGCTGTTTTTT. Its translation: CASSFPNTGELFF.

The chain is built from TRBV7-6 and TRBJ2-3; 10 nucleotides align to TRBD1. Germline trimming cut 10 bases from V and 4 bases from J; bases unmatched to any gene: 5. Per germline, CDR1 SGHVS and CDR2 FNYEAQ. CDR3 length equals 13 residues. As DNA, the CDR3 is TGTGCCACCGGACAGGGGGGGGCAGATACGCAGTATTTT. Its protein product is CATGQGGADTQYF.